This TCR beta chain was captured in a study of blood T cell repertoires in COVID-19. Overall study context: The United States, Italy and Spain supplied acute and convalescent COVID-19 samples. Sources were T cells, B-cell-depleted T cells, or PBMCs; the material itself was cDNA or gDNA.

V dropped 3 bases and J dropped 6 bases, with 10 bases sitting between them. The CDR3 extends over 13 amino acids. Germline values: CDR1 SGHRS, CDR2 YFSETQ. Original methodology: Estimates of nucleated cell counts were drawn from the amplification of reference gene primers. The assay was immunoSEQ multiplex PCR, and TCRdb's table has in-frame clones only and misses some. V and J calls and clone size are as listed in that table; D and trimming were resolved from the DNA. This sample has roughly 250,000 clones, with around 83% found just once. The TCR sequence derives from a woman aged 60-70 years with active or convalescent COVID-19. The chain combines TRBV5-1 with TRBJ1-5, with D unresolved. The sequenced sample consisted of peripheral blood. The CDR3 protein is CASSSQAGQPQHF. The CDR3 bases are TGCGCCAGCAGCTCTCAAGCGGGTCAGCCCCAGCATTTT.